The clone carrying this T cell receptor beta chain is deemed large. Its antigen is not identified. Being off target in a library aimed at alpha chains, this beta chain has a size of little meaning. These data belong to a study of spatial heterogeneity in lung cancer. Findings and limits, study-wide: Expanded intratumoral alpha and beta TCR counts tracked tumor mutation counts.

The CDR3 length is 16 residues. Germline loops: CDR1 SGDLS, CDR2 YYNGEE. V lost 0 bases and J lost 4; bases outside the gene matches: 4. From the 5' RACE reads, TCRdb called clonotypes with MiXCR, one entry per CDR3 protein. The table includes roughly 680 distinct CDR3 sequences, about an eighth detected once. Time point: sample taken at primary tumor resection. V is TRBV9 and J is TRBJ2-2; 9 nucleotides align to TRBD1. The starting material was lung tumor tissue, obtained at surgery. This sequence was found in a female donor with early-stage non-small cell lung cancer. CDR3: CASSVAGTGLTGELFF. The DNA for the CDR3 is TGTGCCAGCAGCGTAGCTGGGACAGGGCTCACCGGGGAGCTGTTTTTT.